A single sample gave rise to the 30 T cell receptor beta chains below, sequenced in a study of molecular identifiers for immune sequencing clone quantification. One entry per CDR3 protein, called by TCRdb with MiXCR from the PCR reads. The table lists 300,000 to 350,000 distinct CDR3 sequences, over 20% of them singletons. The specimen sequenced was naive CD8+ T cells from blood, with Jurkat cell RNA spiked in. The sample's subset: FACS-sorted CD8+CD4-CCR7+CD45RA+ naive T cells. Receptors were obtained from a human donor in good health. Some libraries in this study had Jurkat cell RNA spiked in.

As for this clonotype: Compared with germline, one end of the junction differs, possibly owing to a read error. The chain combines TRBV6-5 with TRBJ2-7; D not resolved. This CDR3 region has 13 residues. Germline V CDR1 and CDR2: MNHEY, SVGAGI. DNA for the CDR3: TGTGCCAGCAGTTACGGCGTCAGCTACGAGCAGTGCTTC. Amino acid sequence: CASSYGVSYEQCF.

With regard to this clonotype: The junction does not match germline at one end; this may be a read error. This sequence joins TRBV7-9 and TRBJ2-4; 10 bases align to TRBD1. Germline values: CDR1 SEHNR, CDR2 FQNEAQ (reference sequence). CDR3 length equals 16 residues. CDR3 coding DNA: TGTGCCGGCAGCTCGACAGGGGGCTCGGTCAAAAACATTCAGTACTTC. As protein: CAGSSTGGSVKNIQYF.

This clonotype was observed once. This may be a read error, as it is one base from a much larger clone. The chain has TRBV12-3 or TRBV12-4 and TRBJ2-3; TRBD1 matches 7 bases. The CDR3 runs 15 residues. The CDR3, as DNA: TGTGTCAGCAGGACGGGACAGAGACGCACAGATACGCAGTATTTT. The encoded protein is CVSRTGQRRTDTQYF.

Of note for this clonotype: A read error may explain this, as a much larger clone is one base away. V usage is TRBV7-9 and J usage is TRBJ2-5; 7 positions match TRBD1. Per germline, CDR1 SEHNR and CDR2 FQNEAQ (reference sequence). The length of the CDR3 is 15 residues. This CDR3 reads CASARRDSGVETQHF. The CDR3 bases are TGTGCCAGCGCCCGCCGGGACAGTGGGGTTGAGACCCAGCACTTC.

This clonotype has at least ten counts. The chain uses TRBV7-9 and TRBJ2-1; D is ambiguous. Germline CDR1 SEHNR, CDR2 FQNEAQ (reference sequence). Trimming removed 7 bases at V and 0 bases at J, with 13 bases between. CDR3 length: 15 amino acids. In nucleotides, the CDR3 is TGTGCCAGCACCTCCAGAGAGAGCTCCTACAATGAGCAGTTCTTC. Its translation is CASTSRESSYNEQFF.

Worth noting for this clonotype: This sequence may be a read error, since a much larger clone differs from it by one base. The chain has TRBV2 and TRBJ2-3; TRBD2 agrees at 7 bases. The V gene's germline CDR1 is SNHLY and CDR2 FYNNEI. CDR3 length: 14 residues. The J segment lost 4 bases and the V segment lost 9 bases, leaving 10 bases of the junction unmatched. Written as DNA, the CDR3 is TGTGCCAGGCCGAGCGGGACGAAATCAGATACGCAGTATTTT. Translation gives CARPSGTKSDTQYF.

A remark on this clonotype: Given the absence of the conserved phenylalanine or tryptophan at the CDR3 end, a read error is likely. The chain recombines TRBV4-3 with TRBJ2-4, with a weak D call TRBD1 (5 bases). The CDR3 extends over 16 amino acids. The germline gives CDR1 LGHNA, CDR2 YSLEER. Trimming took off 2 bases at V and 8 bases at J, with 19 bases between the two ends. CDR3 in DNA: TGCGCCAGCAGCCAACGAGACAGCCCCTTTAGGGACATTCAGTACCTC. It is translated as CASSQRDSPFRDIQYL.

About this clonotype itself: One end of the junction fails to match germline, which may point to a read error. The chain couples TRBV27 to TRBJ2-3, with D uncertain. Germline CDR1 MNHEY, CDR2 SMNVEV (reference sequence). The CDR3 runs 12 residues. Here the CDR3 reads CASSLYPDTKYF. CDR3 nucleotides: TGTGCCAGCAGTTTATACCCAGATACGAAGTATTTT.

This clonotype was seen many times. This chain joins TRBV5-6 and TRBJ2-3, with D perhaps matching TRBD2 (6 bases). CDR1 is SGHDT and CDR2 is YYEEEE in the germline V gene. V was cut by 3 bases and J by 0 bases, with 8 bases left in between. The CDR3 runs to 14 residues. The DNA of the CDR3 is TGTGCCAGCAGCTGGGGGGACAGCACAGATACGCAGTATTTT. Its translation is CASSWGDSTDTQYF.

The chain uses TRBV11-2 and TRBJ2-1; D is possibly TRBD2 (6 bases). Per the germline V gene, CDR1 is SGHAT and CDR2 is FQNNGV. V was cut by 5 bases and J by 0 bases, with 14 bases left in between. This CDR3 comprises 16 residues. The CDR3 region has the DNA TGTGCCAGCAGCCCCAATAGCGGAACCTCCTACAATGAGCAGTTCTTC. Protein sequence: CASSPNSGTSYNEQFF.

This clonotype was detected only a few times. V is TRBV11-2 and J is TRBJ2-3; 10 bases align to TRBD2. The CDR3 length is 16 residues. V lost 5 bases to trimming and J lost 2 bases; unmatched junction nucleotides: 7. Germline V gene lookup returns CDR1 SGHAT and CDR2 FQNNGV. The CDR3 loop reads CASSHQAGGYTDTQYF. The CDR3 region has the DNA TGTGCCAGCAGCCACCAAGCGGGAGGGTACACAGATACGCAGTATTTT.

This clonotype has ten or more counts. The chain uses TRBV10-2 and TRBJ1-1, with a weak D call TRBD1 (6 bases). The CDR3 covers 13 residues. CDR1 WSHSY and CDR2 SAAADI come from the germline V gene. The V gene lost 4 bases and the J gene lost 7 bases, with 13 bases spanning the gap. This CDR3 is CASSGAGAVEAFF. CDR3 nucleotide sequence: TGCGCCAGCAGTGGAGCAGGGGCGGTTGAAGCTTTCTTT.

The CDR3 here is CASSLNGGSGANVLTF. CDR3 coding DNA: TGCGCCAGCAGCTTGAACGGAGGCTCTGGGGCCAACGTCCTGACTTTC. The V call is TRBV5-1, the J call TRBJ2-6; the D gene is possibly TRBD2 (5 bases). V was clipped by 1 base and J by 0 bases, with 8 bases between them. Per germline, CDR1 SGHRS and CDR2 YFSETQ. The CDR3 runs 16 residues.

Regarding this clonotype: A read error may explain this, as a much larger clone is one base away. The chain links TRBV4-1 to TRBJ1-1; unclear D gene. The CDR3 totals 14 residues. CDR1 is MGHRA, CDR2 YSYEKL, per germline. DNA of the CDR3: TGCGCCAGCAGCCAAGTCCGCACGAACGCTGAAGCTTTCTTT. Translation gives CASSQVRTNAEAFF.

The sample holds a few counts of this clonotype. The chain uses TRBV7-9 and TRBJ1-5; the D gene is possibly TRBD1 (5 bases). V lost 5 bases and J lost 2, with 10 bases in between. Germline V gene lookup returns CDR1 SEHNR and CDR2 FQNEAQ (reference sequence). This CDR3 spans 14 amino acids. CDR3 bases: TGTGCCAGCAGCGGGGGACTGGGCAATCAGCCCCAGCATTTT. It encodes CASSGGLGNQPQHF.

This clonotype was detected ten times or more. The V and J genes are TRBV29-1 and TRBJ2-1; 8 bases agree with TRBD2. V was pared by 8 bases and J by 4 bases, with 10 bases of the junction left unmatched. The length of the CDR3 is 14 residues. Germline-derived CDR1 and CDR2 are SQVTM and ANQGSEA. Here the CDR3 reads CSQSTSGLYNEQFF. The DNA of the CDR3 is TGCAGCCAATCCACTAGCGGACTATACAATGAGCAGTTCTTC.

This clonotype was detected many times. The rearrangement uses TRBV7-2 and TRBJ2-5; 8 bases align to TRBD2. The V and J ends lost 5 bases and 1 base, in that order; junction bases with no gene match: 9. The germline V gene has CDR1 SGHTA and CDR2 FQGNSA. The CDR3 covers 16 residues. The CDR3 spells CASSPRTSLTQETQYF. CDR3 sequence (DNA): TGTGCCAGCAGCCCCCGGACTAGCCTTACCCAAGAGACCCAGTACTTC.

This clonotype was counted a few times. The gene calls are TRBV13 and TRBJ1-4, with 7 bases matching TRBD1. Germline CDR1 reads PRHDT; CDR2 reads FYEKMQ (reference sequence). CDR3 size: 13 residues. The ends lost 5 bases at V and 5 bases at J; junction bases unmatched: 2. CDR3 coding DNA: TGTGCCAGCAGCCCCAGGGGGAATGAAAAACTGTTTTTT. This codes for CASSPRGNEKLFF.

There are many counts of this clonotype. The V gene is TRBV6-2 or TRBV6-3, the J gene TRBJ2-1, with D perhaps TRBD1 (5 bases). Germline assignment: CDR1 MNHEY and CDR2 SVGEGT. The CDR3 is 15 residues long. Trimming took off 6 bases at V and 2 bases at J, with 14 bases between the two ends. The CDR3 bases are TGTGCCAGCAGAGTCCGCGACAGTACCTACAATGAGCAGTTCTTC. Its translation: CASRVRDSTYNEQFF.

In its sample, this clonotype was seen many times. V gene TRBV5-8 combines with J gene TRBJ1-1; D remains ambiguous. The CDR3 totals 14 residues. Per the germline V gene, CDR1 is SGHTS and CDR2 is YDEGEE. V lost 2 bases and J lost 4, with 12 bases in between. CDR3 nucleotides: TGTGCCAGCAGCTTCCACCGATCGGGCACTGAAGCTTTCTTT. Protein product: CASSFHRSGTEAFF.

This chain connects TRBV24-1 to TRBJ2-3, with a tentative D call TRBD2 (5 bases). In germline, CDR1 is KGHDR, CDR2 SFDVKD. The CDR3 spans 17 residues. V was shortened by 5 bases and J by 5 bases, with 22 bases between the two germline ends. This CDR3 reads CATSGPRAAPDGDTQYF. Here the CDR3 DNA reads TGTGCCACCAGTGGTCCGAGGGCGGCCCCGGATGGAGATACGCAGTATTTT.

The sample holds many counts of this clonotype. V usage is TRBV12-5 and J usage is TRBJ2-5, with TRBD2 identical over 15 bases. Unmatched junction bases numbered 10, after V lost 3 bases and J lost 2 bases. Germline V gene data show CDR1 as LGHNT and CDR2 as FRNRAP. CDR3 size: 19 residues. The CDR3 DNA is TGTGCTAGTGGTTTACCGGGACTAGCGGGAGGAGAGTGGCAAGAGACCCAGTACTTC. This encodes CASGLPGLAGGEWQETQYF. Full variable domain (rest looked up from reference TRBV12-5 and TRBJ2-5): DARVTQTPRHKVTEMGQEVTMRCQPILGHNTVFWYRQTMMQGLELLAYFRNRAPLDDSGMPKDRFSAEMPDATLATLKIQPSEPRDSAVYFCASGLPGLAGGEWQETQYFGPGTRLLVL.

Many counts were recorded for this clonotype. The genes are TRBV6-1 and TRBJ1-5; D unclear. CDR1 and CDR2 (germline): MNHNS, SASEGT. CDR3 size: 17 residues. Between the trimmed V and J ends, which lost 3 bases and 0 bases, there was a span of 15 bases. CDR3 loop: CASSDPHKSGSNQPQHF. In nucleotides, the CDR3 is TGTGCCAGCAGTGACCCCCATAAGAGTGGTAGCAATCAGCCCCAGCATTTT.

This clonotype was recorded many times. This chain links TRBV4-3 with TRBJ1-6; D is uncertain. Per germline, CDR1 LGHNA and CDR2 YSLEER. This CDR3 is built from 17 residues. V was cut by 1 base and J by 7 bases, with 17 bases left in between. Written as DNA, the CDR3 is TGCGCCAGCAGCCAAGCCCCGCACGGGTCTGGGAATTCACCCCTCCACTTT. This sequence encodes CASSQAPHGSGNSPLHF.

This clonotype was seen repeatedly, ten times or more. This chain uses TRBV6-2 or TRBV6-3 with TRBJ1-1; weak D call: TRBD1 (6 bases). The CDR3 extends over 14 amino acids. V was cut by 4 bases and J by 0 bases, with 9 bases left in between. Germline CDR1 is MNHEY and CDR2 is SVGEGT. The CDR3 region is CASSFGQMNTEAFF. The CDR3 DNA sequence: TGTGCCAGCAGTTTCGGACAGATGAACACTGAAGCTTTCTTT.

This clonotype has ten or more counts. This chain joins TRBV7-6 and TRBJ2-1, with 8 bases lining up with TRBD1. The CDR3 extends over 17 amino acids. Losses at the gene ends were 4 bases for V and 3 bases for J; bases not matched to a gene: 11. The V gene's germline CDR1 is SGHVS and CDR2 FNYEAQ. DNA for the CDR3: TGTGCCAGCAGCTCCCGGCCCCCGGGACAGGTCTACAATGAGCAGTTCTTC. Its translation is CASSSRPPGQVYNEQFF.

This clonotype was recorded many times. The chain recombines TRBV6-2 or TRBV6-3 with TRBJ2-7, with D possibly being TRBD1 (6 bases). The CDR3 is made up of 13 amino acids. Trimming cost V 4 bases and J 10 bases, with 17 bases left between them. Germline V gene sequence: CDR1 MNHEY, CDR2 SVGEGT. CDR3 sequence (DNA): TGTGCCAGCAGTTCCGGGACATATCGCTTCCAGTACTTC. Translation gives CASSSGTYRFQYF.

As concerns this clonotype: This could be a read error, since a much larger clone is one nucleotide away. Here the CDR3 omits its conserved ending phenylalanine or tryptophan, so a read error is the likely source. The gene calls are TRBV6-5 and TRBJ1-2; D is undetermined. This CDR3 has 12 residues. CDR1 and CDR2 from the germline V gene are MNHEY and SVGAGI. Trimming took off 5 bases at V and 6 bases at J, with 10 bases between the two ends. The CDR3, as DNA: TGTGCCAGCAGTCCAGGACGGAATGGCTACACCTCC. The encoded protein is CASSPGRNGYTS.

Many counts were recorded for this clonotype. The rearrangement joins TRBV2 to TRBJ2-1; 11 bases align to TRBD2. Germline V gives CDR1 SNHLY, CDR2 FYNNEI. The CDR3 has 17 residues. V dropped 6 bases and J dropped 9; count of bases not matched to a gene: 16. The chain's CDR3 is CASRDLFTSGSLGEQFF. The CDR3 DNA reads TGTGCCAGCAGGGATCTCTTCACTAGCGGGAGTCTTGGTGAGCAGTTCTTC.

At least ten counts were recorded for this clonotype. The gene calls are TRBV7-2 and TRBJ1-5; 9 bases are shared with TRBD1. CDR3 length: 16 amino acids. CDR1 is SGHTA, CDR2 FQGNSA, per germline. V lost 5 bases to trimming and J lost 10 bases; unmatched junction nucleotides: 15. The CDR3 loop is CASSPRLGTGYEPQHF. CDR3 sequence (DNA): TGTGCCAGCAGCCCCCGGCTCGGGACAGGGTACGAACCCCAGCATTTT.